The 21 T cell receptor beta chains given below trace back to one sample, sequenced in a study of metastatic and nonmetastatic thyroid tumors. TCRdb re-analyzed the PCR reads using MiXCR. The sample carries some 23,000 clones, around 9.9% recorded once. No treatment of any kind had been given to any patient before thyroid surgery. The sample consisted of blood. The source of these receptors is a female donor with papillary thyroid cancer or a benign thyroid nodule (not recorded which). Some clones in this sample may be carry-over from other donors' samples.

This clone was observed many times. V and J are TRBV12-3 or TRBV12-4 and TRBJ1-5, with TRBD1 as a possible D gene (6 bases). CDR3 length: 20 amino acids. V was trimmed by 2 bases and J by 2 bases, leaving 25 bases between them. The CDR3 coding sequence is TGTGCCAGCAGTTTAATGTCGGCAGGGGCGCTGCGATATCGCAATCAGCCCCAGCATTTT. Translated, it gives CASSLMSAGALRYRNQPQHF.

In this sample, this clone turned up many times. This sequence joins TRBV9 and TRBJ2-7; 7 bases agree with TRBD2. Trimming at V came to 0 bases and at J to 4 bases, leaving 7 bases not matched to a gene. This CDR3 comprises 15 residues. The germline V gene has CDR1 SGDLS and CDR2 YYNGEE. In DNA, the CDR3 is TGTGCCAGCAGCGTAGCGGCGGGAGCTGGTTACGAGCAGTACTTC. Amino acids: CASSVAAGAGYEQYF.

This clone appeared many times. V is TRBV9 and J is TRBJ2-1; 9 positions match TRBD2. Trimming cost V 0 bases and J 9 bases; bases outside gene matches: 13. The CDR3 sequence is 17 residues long. The V gene's germline CDR1 is SGDLS and CDR2 YYNGEE. CDR3 sequence: CASSVVDSGRSDAEQFF. In nucleotides, the CDR3 is TGTGCCAGCAGCGTAGTGGATAGCGGGAGATCCGATGCTGAGCAGTTCTTC.

The sample holds many counts of this clone. The chain employs TRBV12-3 or TRBV12-4 and TRBJ1-1; D call uncertain. V lost 1 base to trimming and J lost 4 bases, with 13 bases between them. The CDR3 loop spans 15 amino acids. The CDR3 loop is CASSLGAAGSTEAFF. The CDR3, as DNA: TGTGCCAGCAGTTTAGGGGCGGCTGGGAGCACTGAAGCTTTCTTT.

This clone was seen at least ten times. The genes are TRBV20-1 and TRBJ2-7; possibly TRBD2 for D (6 bases). This CDR3 comprises 11 residues. Germline-derived CDR1 and CDR2 are DFQATT and SNEGSKA (reference sequence). V gave up 3 bases and J gave up 7 bases, with 10 bases separating them. As DNA, the CDR3 is TGCAGTGCTAGTTCGGCGGGGGAGCAGTACTTC. Its translation is CSASSAGEQYF.

This clone was counted ten times or more. The CDR3 region is CASSARLAGLNEQFF. The CDR3 nucleotides read TGTGCCAGCAGCGCGCGACTAGCGGGACTCAATGAGCAGTTCTTC. The chain is built from TRBV9 and TRBJ2-1; 11 nucleotides line up with TRBD2. Germline V CDR1 and CDR2: SGDLS, YYNGEE. The junction had 5 bases not matched to a gene; V was cut back by 3 bases and J by 6 bases. The length of the CDR3 is 15 residues.

This chain links TRBV5-1 with TRBJ2-7, with a weak D call TRBD2 (5 bases). The CDR3 sequence is 15 residues long. V was shortened by 3 bases and J by 5 bases, with 18 bases between the two germline ends. Germline-derived CDR1 and CDR2 are SGHRS and YFSETQ. The DNA of the CDR3 is TGCGCCAGCAGCTCCCAGACGGGGTTAACCCACGAGCAGTACTTC. Encoded protein: CASSSQTGLTHEQYF.

This clone was seen many times. This sequence joins TRBV2 and TRBJ2-6, with 7 bases aligning to TRBD1. Germline lookup yields CDR1 SNHLY and CDR2 FYNNEI. J lost 2 bases, V lost 11 bases, and 6 bases had no gene match. This CDR3 is built from 14 residues. CDR3: CAGNQGAGANVLTF. The CDR3 DNA reads as TGTGCCGGAAATCAGGGGGCTGGGGCCAACGTCCTGACTTTC.

As to this clone: The junction departs from the called germline gene at one end, perhaps through a read error. The chain has TRBV27 and TRBJ2-1; 10 bases fit TRBD2. Germline V CDR1 and CDR2: MNHEY, SMNVEV (reference sequence). The CDR3 totals 16 residues. The DNA for the CDR3 is TGTGCCAGCACTTCCATTAGCGGGGGGACCTACAATGAGCAGTCCTTC. Translation gives CASTSISGGTYNEQSF.

Ten or more counts support this clone. V usage is TRBV7-8 and J usage is TRBJ1-4, with D uncertain. Germline CDR1 is SGHVS and CDR2 is FQNEAQ. V lost 5 bases and J 0 bases, leaving 4 bases between the germline ends. The CDR3 loop spans 13 amino acids. CDR3 loop: CASSTPTNEKLFF. The CDR3 DNA is TGTGCCAGCAGCACTCCAACTAATGAAAAACTGTTTTTT. The full variable domain, rest sourced from reference TRBV7-8 and TRBJ1-4, is GAGVSQSPRYKVAKRGQDVALRCDPISGHVSLFWYQQALGQGPEFLTYFQNEAQLDKSGLPSDRFFAERPEGSVSTLKIQRTQQEDSAVYLCASSTPTNEKLFFGSGTQLSVL.

This clone is judged medium-sized. The rearrangement joins TRBV6-1 to TRBJ2-7, with D perhaps matching TRBD1 (6 bases). Germline CDR1 MNHNS, CDR2 SASEGT. Trimming pared 4 bases from V and 1 base from J, leaving 11 bases between. The CDR3 sequence is 14 residues long. The CDR3: CASSVQGPSYEQYF. The DNA for the CDR3 is TGTGCCAGCAGTGTACAGGGTCCTTCCTACGAGCAGTACTTC.

A few counts support this clone. The V gene is TRBV6-1, the J gene TRBJ2-3; 8 bases are shared with TRBD2. Trimming cost V 5 bases and J 3 bases; bases outside gene matches: 4. Per the germline V gene, CDR1 is MNHNS and CDR2 is SASEGT. This CDR3 comprises 14 residues. The CDR3 coding sequence is TGTGCCAGCAGTCGGCGGGGGGTTACAGATACGCAGTATTTT. Amino acid sequence: CASSRRGVTDTQYF.

This clone occurred many times. This chain links TRBV4-1 with TRBJ2-5, with 9 positions matching TRBD1. V trimming: 2 bases; J trimming: 5 bases; junction bases outside the gene matches: 3. This CDR3 is built from 14 residues. Germline CDR1 MGHRA, CDR2 YSYEKL. CDR3 residues: CASSQTDRGETQYF. Here the CDR3 DNA reads TGCGCCAGCAGCCAAACAGACAGGGGGGAGACCCAGTACTTC.

This clone was seen repeatedly, ten times or more. V gene TRBV5-1 combines with J gene TRBJ2-2; 9 positions agree with TRBD1. J gave up 5 bases and V 4 bases, and 6 bases lay outside the gene matches. The CDR3 runs 15 residues. The germline gives CDR1 SGHRS, CDR2 YFSETQ. CDR3 DNA: TGCGCCAGCAGCCTGGGACAGGGAATTACCGGGGAGCTGTTTTTT. Translation gives CASSLGQGITGELFF.

This clone turned up a few times. The chain joins TRBV6-1 to TRBJ2-3, with D possibly TRBD1 on 6 matching bases. Germline V lookup: CDR1 MNHNS, CDR2 SASEGT. The CDR3 consists of 14 residues. V lost 4 bases to trimming and J lost 2 bases, with 10 bases between them. The CDR3 DNA reads TGTGCCAGCAGTGCTACAGGGAACACAGATACGCAGTATTTT. This translates into CASSATGNTDTQYF.

In this sample, this clone turned up many times. This rearrangement joins TRBV5-1 to TRBJ2-2; 8 positions agree with TRBD1. Germline V gene sequence: CDR1 SGHRS, CDR2 YFSETQ. The CDR3 loop spans 15 amino acids. Trimming cost V 1 base and J 4 bases; bases outside gene matches: 3. DNA for the CDR3: TGCGCCAGCAGCTTGATGACAGGGGTCACCGGGGAGCTGTTTTTT. Its protein is CASSLMTGVTGELFF.

In its sample, this clone was seen a few times. The CDR3 spells CASIQGDGLDANEQFF. The CDR3 bases are TGTGCCAGCATCCAAGGCGACGGGCTGGACGCTAATGAGCAGTTCTTC. The chain carries TRBV28 and TRBJ2-1; no reliable D call. CDR3 length: 16 residues. Germline assignment: CDR1 MDHEN and CDR2 SYDVKM. V was cut by 7 bases and J by 7 bases, with 23 bases left in between. Full variable domain (rest looked up from reference TRBV28 and TRBJ2-1): DVKVTQSSRYLVKRTGEKVFLECVQDMDHENMFWYRQDPGLGLRLIYFSYDVKMKEKGDIPEGYSVSREKKERFSLILESASTNQTSMYLCASIQGDGLDANEQFFGPGTRLTVL.

The chain employs TRBV19 and TRBJ2-7; 9 nucleotides align to TRBD2. The V segment lost 2 bases and the J segment 4 bases; nucleotides outside the gene matches: 12. The CDR3 consists of 17 residues. The germline V gene has CDR1 LNHDA and CDR2 SQIVND (reference sequence). The CDR3 is CASSIKGDAGGRYEQYF. CDR3 nucleotides: TGTGCCAGTAGTATAAAGGGGGATGCGGGAGGGAGATACGAGCAGTACTTC.

This clone has a count of ten or more. The genes are TRBV5-6 and TRBJ2-3; no reliable D call. This CDR3 comprises 12 residues. Trimming cost V 0 bases and J 9 bases, with 8 bases left between them. Germline lookup yields CDR1 SGHDT and CDR2 YYEEEE. The CDR3 spells CASSLEVTTQYF. CDR3 bases: TGTGCCAGCAGCTTGGAAGTGACCACGCAGTATTTT.

This clone counts as medium-sized. The J gene is TRBJ1-3, the V gene TRBV6-6; D is undetermined. V lost 0 bases, J lost 0 bases, and 9 bases lay in between. There are 16 residues in the CDR3. Germline V lookup: CDR1 MNHNY, CDR2 SVGAGI (reference sequence). The DNA of the CDR3 is TGTGCCAGCAGTTACTCGGCCCTGAGCTCTGGAAACACCATATATTTT. It is translated as CASSYSALSSGNTIYF.

The sample holds many counts of this clone. This sequence joins TRBV19 and TRBJ2-5; the match to TRBD2 covers 11 bases. CDR3 length: 17 amino acids. V lost 1 base to trimming and J lost 4 bases; unmatched junction nucleotides: 8. Germline V CDR1 and CDR2: LNHDA, SQIVND (reference sequence). CDR3 bases: TGTGCCAGTAGTATAGTTTATAGCGGGAGGGCCGGAGAGACCCAGTACTTC. This gives the protein CASSIVYSGRAGETQYF.